This T cell receptor beta chain appears in the sequencing data of a study of lymphopenia after photon versus proton radiotherapy. General observations from the study: Under photons, naive T cells and diversity fell while effector/memory populations rose. Authors raise, but do not show, better survival with proton therapy.

The table came from immunoSEQ multiplex PCR; TCRdb's copy has only in-frame clones and leaves some out. This sample yields tens of thousands of clones, of which roughly 89% are seen a single time; about 50% belongs to the top ten. On this clone itself: The antigen remains undetermined.

This TCR came from a woman in her sixties or seventies with cholangiocarcinoma. Some clones in this sample may be carry-over from other donors' samples. The sample in question was peripheral blood, obtained from a patient treated with proton-based radiotherapy.

CDR3 sequence reads: CASSLAKWGGRVTDTQYF. CDR3 bases: TGCGCCAGCAGCTTGGCCAAGTGGGGGGGGCGAGTCACAGATACGCAGTATTTT. The J gene is TRBJ2-3, the V gene TRBV5-1; tentative D call: TRBD2 (7 bases). The V gene lost 0 bases and the J gene lost 2 bases, with 19 bases spanning the gap. CDR1 is SGHRS and CDR2 is YFSETQ in the germline V gene. The length of the CDR3 is 18 residues.